This entry concerns a single T cell receptor beta chain. The source of the sample is a study of T cells after yellow fever vaccination. Overall study findings and caveats: High-abundance clonotypes from the bulk population could contaminate FACS-sorted repertoires. Secondary responses were weaker yet peaked faster, day 5 versus 15.

The CDR3 is 17 amino acids. Trimming cost V 0 bases and J 2 bases, with 16 bases left between them. Germline V gene data show CDR1 as KGHSY and CDR2 as FQNENV. It was through 5'RACE template switching that TCR cDNA was made, with a universal primer site and UMIs added. TCRdb itself ran the 5' RACE reads through MiXCR, one entry per CDR3 protein. The sample yields tens of thousands of distinct CDR3 sequences, about an eighth seen once. The sequencing here drew on CD8+ T cells not binding an NS4B(214-222) dextramer, sorted from PBMCs, taken roughly 20 days after the first yellow fever vaccination. The chain has TRBV16 and TRBJ1-1; no clear D gene. The sequence was obtained from a man in his late teens or twenties who received the YFV17D yellow fever vaccine. In DNA form, the CDR3 reads TGTGCCAGCAGCCAATCCACAGTGGCTGGAGAAAACACTGAAGCTTTCTTT. Translating it yields CASSQSTVAGENTEAFF.